This TCR beta chain emerged from a study of blood T cell repertoires in COVID-19. Study details: Samples taken during acute and convalescent COVID-19 were collected in the United States, Italy and Spain. T cells, B-cell-depleted T cells, or PBMCs supplied cDNA or gDNA.

As processed by the authors: How many nucleated cells were present was estimated from reference gene primer amplification. Measured with immunoSEQ multiplex PCR; TCRdb has only the in-frame clones, and not every one. From that table come the V and J calls and clone size; the DNA was used to work out D and trimming. The sample lists fewer than 200,000 clones; around four fifths were seen once. The TCR originated in a man aged 65-85 years with active or convalescent COVID-19. The sample was peripheral blood.

The CDR3 reads CASSGGSGIRNEQYF. The CDR3 DNA reads as TGTGCCAGCAGTGGGGGAAGCGGGATACGGAACGAGCAGTACTTC. This chain links TRBV25-1 with TRBJ2-7, with 7 bases that match TRBD2. The CDR3 has 15 amino acids. The germline gives CDR1 MGHDK, CDR2 SYGVNS. V dropped 4 bases and J dropped 5; count of bases not matched to a gene: 11.